The 11 T cell receptor beta chains reported below all come from one sample, sequenced in a study of cytomegalovirus exposure and HLA in healthy donors (TCRdb year 2017). Preparation of the library involved the immunoSEQ multiplex PCR assay. The table comes from immuneACCESS by way of TCRdb, which keeps in-frame sequences with V and J called. Part of the clones is missing from these tables; in studies checked, under half for an unresolved V gene and the rest for unknown reasons. The sample table holds roughly 56,000 clones, of which around 90% were seen once. Jointly, the top ten make up around 1.1% of the sample. What was sequenced was PBMCs. These TCRs come from a man aged 18-30 years in good health and CMV-seronegative.

The rearrangement links TRBV6-5 to TRBJ1-3; 7 bases fit TRBD1. Trimming at V came to 6 bases and at J to 0 bases, leaving 2 bases not matched to a gene. CDR1 and CDR2 (germline): MNHEY, SVGAGI. This CDR3 comprises 14 residues. The CDR3 spells CASSRGVSGNTIYF. The CDR3 nucleotides read TGTGCCAGCAGCAGGGGGGTCTCTGGAAACACCATATATTTT.

The V and J genes are TRBV27 and TRBJ2-7; 8 positions match TRBD2. CDR3 length equals 13 residues. Germline loops: CDR1 MNHEY, CDR2 SMNVEV (reference sequence). The junction had 1 base not matched to a gene; V was cut back by 2 bases and J by 4 bases. CDR3 loop: CASSLGLAYEQYF. The CDR3 coding sequence is TGTGCCAGCAGTTTAGGACTAGCTTACGAGCAGTACTTC.

The chain carries TRBV19 and TRBJ1-5; TRBD1 matches at 8 bases. From germline, CDR1 is LNHDA and CDR2 SQIVND (reference sequence). This CDR3 region has 14 residues. V trimming: 5 bases; J trimming: 7 bases; junction bases outside the gene matches: 7. The chain's CDR3 is CASSDTGGGQPQHF. The CDR3, as DNA: TGTGCCAGTAGTGATACAGGGGGAGGACAGCCCCAGCATTTT.

V usage is TRBV18 and J usage is TRBJ2-3; TRBD2 might be the D (5 bases). Germline assignment: CDR1 KGHSH and CDR2 LQKENI. The CDR3 loop spans 19 amino acids. V was cut by 3 bases and J by 2 bases, with 24 bases left in between. The CDR3 coding sequence is TGTGCCAGCTCACCCAAGGTGGGTAGGACTCAGAGACTCACAGATACGCAGTATTTT. Translation: CASSPKVGRTQRLTDTQYF.

The J gene is TRBJ1-2, the V gene TRBV6-6; TRBD1 aligns across 12 bases. Unmatched junction bases numbered 5, after V lost 1 base and J lost 8 bases. This CDR3 region has 15 residues. The germline gives CDR1 MNHNY, CDR2 SVGAGI (reference sequence). The CDR3 is CASSYLGQGAGGYTF. The CDR3 coding sequence is TGTGCCAGCAGTTACTTGGGACAGGGGGCAGGGGGCTACACCTTC.

For the CDR3, the DNA is TGTGCCAGCAGTGAACCGGGGACTAACTCTAAAGAGCAGTTCTTC. Its protein is CASSEPGTNSKEQFF. The V call is TRBV2, the J call TRBJ2-1, with 7 bases identical to TRBD2. The CDR3 extends over 15 amino acids. V gave up 2 bases and J gave up 10 bases; unmatched junction bases: 11. CDR1 is SNHLY and CDR2 is FYNNEI in the germline V gene.

The rearrangement uses TRBV5-1 and TRBJ2-1; 7 bases agree with TRBD1. This CDR3 comprises 12 residues. Losses at the gene ends were 4 bases for V and 8 bases for J; bases not matched to a gene: 3. Germline V gene sequence: CDR1 SGHRS, CDR2 YFSETQ. As DNA, the CDR3 is TGCGCCAGCAGCGCCAGGGGGTATGAGCAGTTCTTC. This sequence encodes CASSARGYEQFF.

V gene TRBV27 combines with J gene TRBJ2-1; no clear D. Germline V lookup: CDR1 MNHEY, CDR2 SMNVEV (reference sequence). This CDR3 has 13 residues. Deletions cut 1 base from V and 5 bases from J, with 6 bases between. CDR3 sequence reads: CASSLFVHNEQFF. CDR3 coding DNA: TGTGCCAGCAGTTTATTCGTCCACAATGAGCAGTTCTTC.

The V call is TRBV19, the J call TRBJ2-2; 10 bases line up with TRBD1. CDR1 LNHDA and CDR2 SQIVND come from the germline V gene (reference sequence). This CDR3 contains 15 residues. Trimming removed 6 bases from V and 5 bases from J; junction bases left unmatched: 6. CDR3 nucleotides: TGTGCCAGTAGCCGGGACAGGGGTCTTACCGGGGAGCTGTTTTTT. It yields the protein CASSRDRGLTGELFF. The variable domain in full, completed from reference TRBV19 and TRBJ2-2, reads DGGITQSPKYLFRKEGQNVTLSCEQNLNHDAMYWYRQDPGQGLRLIYYSQIVNDFQKGDIAEGYSVSREKKESFPLTVTSAQKNPTAFYLCASSRDRGLTGELFFGEGSRLTVL.

The V call is TRBV9, the J call TRBJ2-1; 7 nucleotides match TRBD2. Germline CDR1 SGDLS, CDR2 YYNGEE. CDR3 length: 18 amino acids. Germline trimming cut 0 bases from V and 4 bases from J; bases unmatched to any gene: 13. CDR3 region: CASSVGPPSLAAYNEQFF. The CDR3 DNA reads TGTGCCAGCAGCGTAGGACCCCCCTCCCTAGCGGCTTACAATGAGCAGTTCTTC.

The chain links TRBV11-3 to TRBJ2-3; 12 bases match TRBD2. The CDR3 runs 16 residues. The J segment lost 2 bases and the V segment lost 4 bases, leaving 4 bases of the junction unmatched. Looked up from germline, CDR1 is SGHNT and CDR2 is YENEEA. CDR3 nucleotide sequence: TGTGCCAGCAGCTCAAGACTAGCGGGAGTCACAGATACGCAGTATTTT. The encoded protein is CASSSRLAGVTDTQYF.